The 32 T cell receptor beta chains below all came from one sample that was sequenced in a study of shared T cell receptors in the human thymus. The table came from immunoSEQ multiplex PCR; TCRdb's copy has only in-frame clones and leaves some out. The sample comprises almost 550,000 clones, roughly 74% of which are singletons, and around 0.012% rests with the top ten. In addition, the sample was reused for a study of human thymus T cells.

Sequencing used thymocytes. The receptors here all came from a boy in the first two years of life with a congenital heart defect.

This chain connects TRBV14 to TRBJ2-5; 9 nucleotides line up with TRBD1. The CDR3 runs to 17 residues. V shed 4 bases, J shed 2 bases, and the junction held 11 bases outside the gene matches. CDR1 is SGHDN and CDR2 is FVKESK in the germline V gene. The CDR3 DNA follows: TGTGCCAGCAGCCTAATTTCTGGGACAGGGTATCAAGAGACCCAGTACTTC. It codes for CASSLISGTGYQETQYF.

The CDR3 DNA sequence: TGTGCCAGCAGCCCCATGGGCAACGCGGGAAACACCATATATTTT. The encoded protein is CASSPMGNAGNTIYF. The chain carries TRBV14 and TRBJ1-3; the D is unclear. In germline, CDR1 is SGHDN, CDR2 FVKESK. CDR3 length equals 15 residues. V gave up 4 bases and J gave up 4 bases, with 14 bases separating them. Based on the CDR3 plus reference TRBV14 and TRBJ1-3, the full variable domain is EAGVTQFPSHSVIEKGQTVTLRCDPISGHDNLYWYRRVMGKEIKFLLHFVKESKQDESGMPNNRFLAERTGGTYSTLKVQPAELEDSGVYFCASSPMGNAGNTIYFGEGSWLTVV.

The V call is TRBV28, the J call TRBJ2-7, with 10 bases fitting TRBD1. The V segment lost 6 bases and the J segment 9 bases; nucleotides outside the gene matches: 11. This CDR3 has 14 residues. Germline lookup yields CDR1 MDHEN and CDR2 SYDVKM. CDR3 amino acids: CASRGGQGLRGQYF. The CDR3 DNA reads as TGTGCCAGCAGGGGGGGACAGGGGCTCAGGGGGCAGTACTTC.

This chain connects TRBV7-2 to TRBJ2-5, with 8 bases fitting TRBD2. The CDR3 is 16 amino acids. V was pared by 5 bases and J by 2 bases, with 10 bases of the junction left unmatched. CDR1 is SGHTA and CDR2 is FQGNSA in the germline V gene. The CDR3 is CASSRKRERGQETQYF. The CDR3 DNA follows: TGTGCCAGCAGCCGTAAGCGGGAGAGGGGACAAGAGACCCAGTACTTC.

The J gene is TRBJ2-7, the V gene TRBV27; the D gene is possibly TRBD2 (5 bases). This CDR3 has 13 amino acids. The V gene's germline CDR1 is MNHEY and CDR2 SMNVEV (reference sequence). Trimming removed 2 bases from V and 4 bases from J, with 9 bases in between. CDR3 bases: TGTGCCAGCAGTTTAGTAGGGAGTTACGAGCAGTACTTC. This codes for CASSLVGSYEQYF.

This clone was picked up a small number of times. This sequence joins TRBV4-3 and TRBJ1-1; D possibly corresponds to TRBD1 (6 bases). CDR1 is LGHNA, CDR2 YSLEER, per germline. V dropped 1 base and J dropped 4 bases, with 7 bases sitting between them. The CDR3 sequence is 13 residues long. CDR3 in amino acids: CASSQGQATEAFF. In DNA, the CDR3 is TGCGCCAGCAGCCAAGGACAGGCCACTGAAGCTTTCTTT.

The chain employs TRBV28 and TRBJ2-3; 13 bases fit TRBD2. CDR1 and CDR2 from the germline V gene are MDHEN and SYDVKM. V was clipped by 1 base and J by 8 bases; unmatched bases: 9. The CDR3 length is 17 residues. The CDR3 region has the DNA TGTGCCAGCAGTTTATCCGGGGGACTAGCGGGAAGGAGTACGCAGTATTTT. This encodes CASSLSGGLAGRSTQYF.

V is TRBV7-2 and J is TRBJ2-2; 8 bases map to TRBD2. J lost 7 bases, V lost 5 bases, and 18 bases had no gene match. The germline CDR1 and CDR2 sequences are SGHTA and FQGNSA. There are 18 residues in the CDR3. This chain's CDR3 is CASSPKQRAGVSVGELFF. Here the CDR3 DNA reads TGTGCCAGCAGCCCAAAGCAACGAGCGGGAGTGAGCGTCGGGGAGCTGTTTTTT.

The chain couples TRBV6-1 to TRBJ2-1, with 7 bases identical to TRBD2. CDR3 size: 12 residues. The V gene's germline CDR1 is MNHNS and CDR2 SASEGT. The ends lost 10 bases at V and 8 bases at J; junction bases unmatched: 8. The CDR3 here is CATKTSSDEQFF. For the CDR3, the DNA is TGTGCCACCAAGACTAGCTCCGATGAGCAGTTCTTC.

The chain uses TRBV10-3 and TRBJ1-1; 8 bases map to TRBD1. J lost 5 bases, V lost 6 bases, and 8 bases had no gene match. The CDR3 consists of 14 residues. Germline V CDR1 and CDR2: ENHRY, SYGVKD. The CDR3 DNA is TGTGCCATCAGAGGGACAGGAGTAGGAACTGAAGCTTTCTTT. Translation gives CAIRGTGVGTEAFF.

The V and J genes are TRBV5-1 and TRBJ1-4; 7 bases fit TRBD1. CDR1 is SGHRS and CDR2 is YFSETQ in the germline V gene. The CDR3 covers 14 residues. After removal of 1 base from V and 5 bases from J, the junction contained 2 bases not matched to a gene. The CDR3 DNA is TGCGCCAGCAGCTTGCAGGGGGTAAATGAAAAACTGTTTTTT. This translates into CASSLQGVNEKLFF.

The rearrangement uses TRBV5-5 and TRBJ2-7; D is uncertain. Germline V gives CDR1 SGHKS, CDR2 YYEKEE (reference sequence). The CDR3 extends over 14 amino acids. The ends were cut back, 5 bases at V and 3 bases at J, with 15 bases in the middle. The CDR3 protein is CASRGRNPDYEQYF. CDR3 DNA: TGTGCCAGCAGGGGCAGGAATCCGGACTACGAGCAGTACTTC. Complete variable domain (other parts from reference TRBV5-5 and TRBJ2-7): DAGVTQSPTHLIKTRGQQVTLRCSPISGHKSVSWYQQVLGQGPQFIFQYYEKEERGRGNFPDRFSARQFPNYSSELNVNALLLGDSALYLCASRGRNPDYEQYFGPGTRLTVT.

For the CDR3, the DNA is TGTGCCAGCAGGAGGATCACCGGGGAGCTGTTTTTT. This translates into CASRRITGELFF. The chain combines TRBV6-1 with TRBJ2-2, with D unclear. Per the germline V gene, CDR1 is MNHNS and CDR2 is SASEGT. CDR3 length: 12 amino acids. V lost 6 bases to trimming and J lost 4 bases, with 6 bases between them.

The chain has TRBV7-2 and TRBJ2-1, with 10 nucleotides matching TRBD2. The CDR3 is made up of 16 amino acids. V lost 5 bases to trimming and J lost 4 bases; unmatched junction nucleotides: 8. From germline, CDR1 is SGHTA and CDR2 FQGNSA. CDR3 in amino acids: CASSTGLAEAYNEQFF. CDR3 nucleotides: TGTGCCAGCAGCACCGGACTAGCGGAGGCATACAATGAGCAGTTCTTC.

CDR3 bases: TGTGCCAGCAGGCCGTGGGGGGGCGTAGAGACCCAGTACTTC. Translation: CASRPWGGVETQYF. The rearrangement links TRBV5-4 to TRBJ2-5; D might be TRBD2 (7 bases). Germline CDR1 and CDR2: SGHNT and YYREEE (reference sequence). Trimming took off 5 bases at V and 4 bases at J, with 15 bases between the two ends. CDR3 length: 14 amino acids.

The J gene is TRBJ2-3, the V gene TRBV7-9, with D tentatively TRBD1 (6 bases). This CDR3 spans 15 amino acids. The V end was cut by 3 bases, the J end by 6 bases, with 16 bases between. Germline V gene data show CDR1 as SEHNR and CDR2 as FQNEAQ (reference sequence). CDR3 DNA sequence: TGTGCCAGCAGCTTCGGCACAGGGAGAGAGGATACGCAGTATTTT. Amino acid sequence: CASSFGTGREDTQYF.

The V gene is TRBV5-1, the J gene TRBJ2-1; the match to TRBD1 covers 9 bases. The V gene end was trimmed by 2 bases and the J gene end by 10 bases; junction bases not matched to a gene: 7. The CDR3 totals 14 residues. Germline V lookup: CDR1 SGHRS, CDR2 YFSETQ. CDR3 sequence (DNA): TGCGCCAGCAGCTTCGCGGGGACAGGGCCCGAGCAGTTCTTC. Protein product: CASSFAGTGPEQFF.

The rearrangement uses TRBV5-4 and TRBJ2-1; D might be TRBD2 (6 bases). Trimming cost V 4 bases and J 7 bases, with 21 bases left between them. The CDR3 extends over 16 amino acids. CDR1 and CDR2 (germline): SGHNT, YYREEE (reference sequence). In DNA, the CDR3 is TGTGCCAGCAGCCCCAAGCCGGGACTCCGACGGAATGAGCAGTTCTTC. Translation: CASSPKPGLRRNEQFF.

V is TRBV13 and J is TRBJ2-5; D remains unclear. With 1 base removed from V and 2 bases from J, the gap between germline ends came to 5 bases. The length of the CDR3 is 13 residues. The germline V gene encodes CDR1 PRHDT and CDR2 FYEKMQ (reference sequence). This CDR3 is CASSLVSQETQYF. CDR3 sequence (DNA): TGTGCCAGCAGCTTAGTGTCACAAGAGACCCAGTACTTC.

This rearrangement joins TRBV7-6 to TRBJ2-7, with 14 bases lining up with TRBD2. The germline CDR1 and CDR2 sequences are SGHVS and FNYEAQ. The CDR3 runs 20 residues. Losses at the gene ends were 2 bases for V and 2 bases for J; bases not matched to a gene: 14. CDR3 in amino acids: CASSLRRPGLAGVPTYEQYF. For the CDR3, the DNA is TGTGCCAGCAGCTTAAGACGACCGGGACTAGCGGGAGTCCCTACCTACGAGCAGTACTTC.

This chain links TRBV7-2 with TRBJ2-7; 13 nucleotides align to TRBD2. With V trimmed by 5 bases and J by 0 bases, 13 bases remained unmatched. This CDR3 is 19 amino acids long. The V gene's germline CDR1 is SGHTA and CDR2 FQGNSA. In DNA, the CDR3 is TGTGCCAGCAGCCTGCCGACTAGCGGGAGGCCTAGGAGCTCCTACGAGCAGTACTTC. It encodes CASSLPTSGRPRSSYEQYF.

The rearrangement links TRBV27 to TRBJ2-3; TRBD2 matches at 14 bases. Germline trimming cut 5 bases from V and 3 bases from J; bases unmatched to any gene: 4. The CDR3 is 16 amino acids. Germline CDR1 reads MNHEY; CDR2 reads SMNVEV (reference sequence). CDR3 loop: CASSERTSGGTDTQYF. In DNA, the CDR3 is TGTGCCAGCAGTGAACGGACTAGCGGGGGGACAGATACGCAGTATTTT.

DNA of the CDR3: TGTGCCAGCAGCCAGGCCGGGACTAATCAGCCCCAGCATTTT. This encodes CASSQAGTNQPQHF. This sequence joins TRBV14 and TRBJ1-5; D possibly corresponds to TRBD1 (5 bases). The CDR3 covers 14 residues. Germline lookup yields CDR1 SGHDN and CDR2 FVKESK. Trimming took off 3 bases at V and 4 bases at J, with 10 bases between the two ends.

V usage is TRBV2 and J usage is TRBJ1-4; weak D call: TRBD1 (5 bases). Trimming took 6 bases from V and 4 from J, leaving 15 bases between them. Germline V lookup: CDR1 SNHLY, CDR2 FYNNEI. This CDR3 region has 15 residues. CDR3 protein: CASSPRAADNEKLFF. The DNA of the CDR3 is TGTGCCAGCAGCCCCAGGGCAGCCGATAATGAAAAACTGTTTTTT.

J is TRBJ1-3 and V is TRBV10-3; D call uncertain. Germline V gene lookup returns CDR1 ENHRY and CDR2 SYGVKD. This CDR3 has 16 amino acids. Trimming left V 0 bases short and J 1 base short, with 10 bases between. The CDR3 nucleotides read TGTGCCATCAGTGAGTCGCTACAGTTGTCTGGAAACACCATATATTTT. Its protein is CAISESLQLSGNTIYF.

Only one count was recorded for this clone. The chain uses TRBV19 and TRBJ2-7, with 7 bases that match TRBD2. The CDR3 is 17 amino acids. Losses at the gene ends were 1 base for V and 0 bases for J; bases not matched to a gene: 9. Germline assignment: CDR1 LNHDA and CDR2 SQIVND (reference sequence). This chain's CDR3 is CASSIGVRGSSSYEQYF. Here the CDR3 DNA reads TGTGCCAGTAGTATAGGAGTGCGGGGGTCCAGCTCCTACGAGCAGTACTTC.

This chain joins TRBV5-4 and TRBJ1-4, with D possibly matching TRBD1 (5 bases). The CDR3 covers 17 residues. Per the germline V gene, CDR1 is SGHNT and CDR2 is YYREEE (reference sequence). V shed 0 bases and J shed 4 bases, with 16 bases lying between them. CDR3 loop: CASSLEAGTGSNEKLFF. CDR3 DNA sequence: TGTGCCAGCAGCTTGGAGGCGGGGACCGGTAGTAATGAAAAACTGTTTTTT.

The V and J genes are TRBV4-3 and TRBJ2-1; 8 bases map to TRBD1. This CDR3 has 17 amino acids. Germline values: CDR1 LGHNA, CDR2 YSLEER. The ends lost 4 bases at V and 8 bases at J; junction bases unmatched: 16. The CDR3 protein is CASSRVLQGGRRDEQFF. DNA of the CDR3: TGCGCCAGCAGCCGCGTTCTACAGGGGGGAAGGCGGGATGAGCAGTTCTTC.

The chain has TRBV2 and TRBJ1-5, with 7 bases aligning to TRBD1. Trimming removed 5 bases from V and 0 bases from J; junction bases left unmatched: 10. Per germline, CDR1 SNHLY and CDR2 FYNNEI. CDR3 size: 17 residues. In DNA form, the CDR3 reads TGTGCCAGCAGTCCTGGACAGGCCCCTTATAGCAATCAGCCCCAGCATTTT. Translation gives CASSPGQAPYSNQPQHF. Supplemented by reference TRBV2 and TRBJ1-5, the full variable domain reads EPEVTQTPSHQVTQMGQEVILRCVPISNHLYFYWYRQILGQKVEFLVSFYNNEISEKSEIFDDQFSVERPDGSNFTLKIRSTKLEDSAMYFCASSPGQAPYSNQPQHFGDGTRLSIL.

The gene calls are TRBV14 and TRBJ1-1; D is ambiguous. With 1 base removed from V and 5 bases from J, the gap between germline ends came to 5 bases. This CDR3 is 12 amino acids long. Germline V gene data show CDR1 as SGHDN and CDR2 as FVKESK. For the CDR3, the DNA is TGTGCCAGCAGCCAAGTCAGGACTGAAGCTTTCTTT. This codes for CASSQVRTEAFF.

The chain links TRBV11-2 to TRBJ2-3; 11 nucleotides match TRBD2. This CDR3 is 16 amino acids long. Per the germline V gene, CDR1 is SGHAT and CDR2 is FQNNGV. The ends lost 2 bases at V and 2 bases at J; junction bases unmatched: 3. The CDR3 region is CASSLLAGGYTDTQYF. CDR3 DNA sequence: TGTGCCAGCAGCTTACTAGCGGGAGGTTACACAGATACGCAGTATTTT.

V usage is TRBV27 and J usage is TRBJ1-1; D is possibly TRBD1 (6 bases). The V gene's germline CDR1 is MNHEY and CDR2 SMNVEV (reference sequence). The ends were cut back, 5 bases at V and 5 bases at J, with 12 bases in the middle. CDR3 length: 13 amino acids. The CDR3 protein is CASSLDRRTEAFF. The CDR3 DNA follows: TGTGCCAGCAGTCTCGACAGGAGAACTGAAGCTTTCTTT.